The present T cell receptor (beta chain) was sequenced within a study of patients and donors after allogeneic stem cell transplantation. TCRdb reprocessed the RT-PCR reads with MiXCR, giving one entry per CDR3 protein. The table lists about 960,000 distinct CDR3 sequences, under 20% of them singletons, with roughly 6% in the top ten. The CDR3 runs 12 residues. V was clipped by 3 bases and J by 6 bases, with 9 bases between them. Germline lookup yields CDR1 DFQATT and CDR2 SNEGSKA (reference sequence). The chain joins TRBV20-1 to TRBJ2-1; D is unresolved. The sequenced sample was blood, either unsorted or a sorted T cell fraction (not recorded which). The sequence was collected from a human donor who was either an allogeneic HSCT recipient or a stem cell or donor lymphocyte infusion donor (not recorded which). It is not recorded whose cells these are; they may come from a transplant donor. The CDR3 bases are TGCAGTGCTAGGCGACCGGGCAATGAGCAGTTCTTC. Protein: CSARRPGNEQFF.